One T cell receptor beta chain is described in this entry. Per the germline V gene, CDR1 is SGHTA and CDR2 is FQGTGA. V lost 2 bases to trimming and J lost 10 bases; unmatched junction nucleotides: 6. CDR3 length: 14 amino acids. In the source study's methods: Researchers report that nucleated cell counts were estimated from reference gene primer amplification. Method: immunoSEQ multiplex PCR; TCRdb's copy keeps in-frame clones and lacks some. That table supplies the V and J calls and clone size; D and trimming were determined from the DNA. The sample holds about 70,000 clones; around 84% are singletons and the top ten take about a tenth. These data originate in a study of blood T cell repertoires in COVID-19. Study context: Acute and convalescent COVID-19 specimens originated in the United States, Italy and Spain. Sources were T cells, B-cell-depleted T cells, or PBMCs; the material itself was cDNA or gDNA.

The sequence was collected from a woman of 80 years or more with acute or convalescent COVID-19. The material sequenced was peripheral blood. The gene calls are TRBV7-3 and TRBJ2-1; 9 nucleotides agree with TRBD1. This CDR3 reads CASSLVPGQGEQFF. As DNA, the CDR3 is TGTGCCAGCAGCTTAGTTCCGGGACAGGGAGAGCAGTTCTTC.